This TCR beta chain was captured in a study of T-cell reconstitution after alpha-beta-depleted transplantation in children (dated by TCRdb to 2016 to 2017). About the investigation overall: The study quantitatively tracked T-cell immune reconstitution after TCRalphabeta/CD19-depleted allogeneic hematopoietic cell transplantation in children using TCR repertoire profiling.

The library was built by means of PCR. TCRdb shows the sequencer as Illumina HiSeq 2500. TCR libraries were prepared with molecular barcoding, using unique molecular identifiers to normalize TCRbeta repertoire quantification. In-frame beta chains were kept once TCRdb had trimmed the public reads at Q25 with fastp and called clones with MiXCR. Merged by CDR3 protein, the rows form single entries marked with the most common genes and DNA. The table for this sample lists 350,000 to 400,000 distinct CDR3 sequences; around 21% of them were counted only once. Over 3.5% of the sample is taken by the ten largest. Note on this clonotype: The specificity of this receptor is unknown. Base qualities are missing; no much larger clone stands one base away.

Trimming leaves V shorter by 11 bases and J shorter by 6 bases, with the junction holding 10 bases beyond the gene matches. The CDR3 covers 14 residues, taking in both the cysteine and the phenylalanine. Only the CDR3 region is kept as DNA, spanning 42 bases read in frame from base 1. Here the chain combines TRBV12-3 or TRBV12-4 and TRBJ2-1; TRBD2 aligns with 10 central bases. The origin of this receptor is a human donor who donated a stem cell graft to a child with acute myeloid leukemia. Sequences were derived from PBMCs from the stem cell graft donor, sampled from the stem cell graft. The DNA sequence reads TGTGCCCTGCGGCGGCTAGCGGGAGCCAATGAGCAGTTCTTC. It translates to CALRRLAGANEQFF.